The sequence of this T cell receptor (beta chain) was determined in a study of OX40 agonist ivuxolimab in advanced cancers. Overall study results and limits: Partial responders at 0.1-3.0 mg/kg showed near-lowest clonal expansion. By week 6 at 0.1 to 3.0 mg/kg, blood CD4+ and CD8+ T cells had expanded clonally.

This clone has only a few counts. Antigen specificity is unknown. The CDR3 covers 12 residues. Germline values: CDR1 SNHLY, CDR2 FYNNEI. V lost 3 bases and J lost 5, with 7 bases in between. Profiled with immunoSEQ multiplex PCR; TCRdb holds only in-frame clones, not every one. The table records fewer than 100,000 clones, about 89% of them present only once. The specimen comprised CD4+ or CD8+ T cells sorted from blood, sampled in a trial of the OX40 agonist ivuxolimab. The sequence came from an adult with an advanced solid tumor such as melanoma, head and neck, liver or kidney cancer. V is TRBV2 and J is TRBJ1-2; D unresolved. This CDR3 is CASSEWRYGYTF. DNA of the CDR3: TGTGCCAGCAGTGAGTGGAGATATGGCTACACCTTC.